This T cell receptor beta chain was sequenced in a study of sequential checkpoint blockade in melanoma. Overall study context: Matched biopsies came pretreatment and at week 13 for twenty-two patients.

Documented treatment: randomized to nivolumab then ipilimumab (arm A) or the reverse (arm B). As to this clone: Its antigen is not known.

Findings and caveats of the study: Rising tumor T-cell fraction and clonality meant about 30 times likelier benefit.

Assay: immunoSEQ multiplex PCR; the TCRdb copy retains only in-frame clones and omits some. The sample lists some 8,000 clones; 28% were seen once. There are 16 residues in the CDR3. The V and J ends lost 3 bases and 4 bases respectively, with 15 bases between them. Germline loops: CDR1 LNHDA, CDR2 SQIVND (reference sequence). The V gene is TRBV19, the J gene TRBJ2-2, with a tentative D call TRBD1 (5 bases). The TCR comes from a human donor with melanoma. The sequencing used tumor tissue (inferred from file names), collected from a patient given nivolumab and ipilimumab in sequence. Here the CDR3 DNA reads TGTGCCAGTAGTATTGTTGGACAAGGCCCCACCGGGGAGCTGTTTTTT. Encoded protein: CASSIVGQGPTGELFF.